This note documents a single T cell receptor beta chain sequence. This record comes from a study of T cell changes during pregnancy in multiple sclerosis. Some clones are missing from TCRdb's copy, which holds only in-frame ones; the method was immunoSEQ multiplex PCR. The sample includes 34,000 or so clones, just over 90% of them seen just once. Germline CDR1 SGHTA, CDR2 FQGTGA. The CDR3 spans 15 residues. Germline trimming cut 5 bases from V and 7 bases from J; bases unmatched to any gene: 11. Specimen: peripheral blood, collected in the second trimester of pregnancy. The clonotype originates from a female donor in good health, enrolled as a control in a pregnancy study. The chain joins TRBV7-3 to TRBJ2-5, with 9 bases fitting TRBD1. The CDR3 loop reads CASSPSGQGPGTQYF. The CDR3 coding sequence is TGTGCCAGCAGCCCCAGTGGACAGGGGCCAGGGACCCAGTACTTC.